These 28 T cell receptor beta chains share one sample of origin, sequenced in a study of blood T cell repertoires in COVID-19. TCRdb keeps only in-frame clones here, not all; method: immunoSEQ multiplex PCR. The sample lists 68,000 or so clones; about 90% were seen once. Sequenced input: peripheral blood. These receptors were obtained from a woman in her 50s with COVID-19, enrolled during active disease.

This chain connects TRBV7-9 to TRBJ2-7, with D hard to call. CDR1 and CDR2 from the germline V gene are SEHNR and FQNEAQ (reference sequence). The CDR3 covers 13 residues. Trimming pared 5 bases from V and 1 base from J, leaving 9 bases between. The CDR3 loop reads CASSPLGSYEQYF. The CDR3, as DNA: TGTGCCAGCAGCCCTCTAGGTTCCTACGAGCAGTACTTC.

About this clone: One junction end disagrees with the germline gene, perhaps due to a read error. V and J are TRBV7-3 and TRBJ1-2; 8 bases line up with TRBD1. The CDR3 length is 13 residues. Germline V gene sequence: CDR1 SGHTA, CDR2 FQGTGA. DNA for the CDR3: TGTGCCAGCAGCGTAACAGGGGGTTATGGCTACACCTTC. Amino acid sequence: CASSVTGGYGYTF.

The V gene is TRBV5-1, the J gene TRBJ1-3; D gene uncertain. This CDR3 region has 14 residues. Germline CDR1 SGHRS, CDR2 YFSETQ. With 1 base removed from V and 0 bases from J, the gap between germline ends came to 5 bases. The CDR3 DNA sequence: TGCGCCAGCAGCTTGTGGAGCTCTGGAAACACCATATATTTT. This encodes CASSLWSSGNTIYF.

The chain employs TRBV6-6 and TRBJ2-7, with TRBD2 matching 8 bases. The CDR3 extends over 15 amino acids. Trimming at V came to 2 bases and at J to 3 bases, leaving 6 bases not matched to a gene. Germline CDR1 MNHNY, CDR2 SVGAGI (reference sequence). DNA for the CDR3: TGTGCCAGCAGTTACCCGAAGGCGGGGGGCTACGAGCAGTACTTC. Protein product: CASSYPKAGGYEQYF.

The genes are TRBV11-2 and TRBJ2-3; 8 bases align to TRBD1. The germline V gene has CDR1 SGHAT and CDR2 FQNNGV. The CDR3 spans 15 residues. V shed 5 bases, J shed 3 bases, and the junction held 7 bases outside the gene matches. Here the CDR3 reads CASSVGQGTTDTQYF. Here the CDR3 DNA reads TGTGCCAGCAGCGTCGGACAGGGCACGACAGATACGCAGTATTTT.

The chain is built from TRBV6-4 and TRBJ2-3, with 7 bases lining up with TRBD2. The germline V gene encodes CDR1 MRHNA and CDR2 SNTAGT. The CDR3 is 15 amino acids. V lost 3 bases, J lost 3 bases, and 6 bases stayed unmatched. The CDR3 loop is CASSESGMATDTQYF. CDR3 coding DNA: TGTGCCAGCAGTGAGAGCGGGATGGCGACAGATACGCAGTATTTT.

V gene TRBV3-1 (or the pseudogene TRBV3-2) combines with J gene TRBJ2-2; TRBD1 matches at 9 bases. Per the germline V gene, CDR1 is LGHDT and CDR2 is YNNKEL (reference sequence). V was clipped by 4 bases and J by 6 bases; unmatched bases: 6. CDR3 length: 15 residues. CDR3 sequence: CASSPWTGEAGELFF. CDR3 DNA: TGTGCCAGCAGCCCGTGGACAGGGGAGGCCGGGGAGCTGTTTTTT.

The V gene is TRBV4-1, the J gene TRBJ2-7; D perhaps matches TRBD1 (6 bases). CDR3 size: 18 residues. V was trimmed by 1 base and J by 0 bases, leaving 19 bases between them. The germline gives CDR1 MGHRA, CDR2 YSYEKL. In DNA, the CDR3 is TGCGCCAGCAGCCAAGGTCCCTTTGCCCGGGACATCTCCTACGAGCAGTACTTC. This codes for CASSQGPFARDISYEQYF.

The V gene is TRBV7-9, the J gene TRBJ1-2, with D possibly being TRBD1 (5 bases). Germline-derived CDR1 and CDR2 are SEHNR and FQNEAQ (reference sequence). V lost 8 bases, J lost 0 bases, and 16 bases lay in between. The CDR3 contains 15 residues. This CDR3 is CASARFGGSNYGYTF. CDR3 DNA: TGTGCCAGCGCACGGTTCGGGGGATCTAACTATGGCTACACCTTC.

This chain uses TRBV10-1 with TRBJ2-5; D is uncertain. The CDR3 sequence is 13 residues long. Germline values: CDR1 WNHNN, CDR2 SYGVQD (reference sequence). Trimming stripped 2 bases from V and 5 bases from J, with 9 bases between. The CDR3 region is CASSERGFETQYF. The CDR3 bases are TGCGCCAGCAGTGAGCGAGGATTTGAGACCCAGTACTTC.

The V and J genes are TRBV28 and TRBJ1-3, with D perhaps TRBD1 (6 bases). The CDR3 sequence is 16 residues long. V was pared by 3 bases and J by 2 bases, with 14 bases between. Germline CDR1 and CDR2: MDHEN and SYDVKM. The CDR3: CASSFSGEPTGNTIYF. The CDR3 nucleotides read TGTGCCAGCAGTTTCTCAGGGGAACCCACTGGAAACACCATATATTTT.

This rearrangement joins TRBV3-1 (or the pseudogene TRBV3-2) to TRBJ2-3; 14 positions agree with TRBD2. This CDR3 is built from 17 residues. The germline V gene encodes CDR1 LGHDT and CDR2 YNNKEL (reference sequence). The trim removed 4 bases at V and 4 bases at J, leaving 7 bases unmatched. CDR3 in DNA: TGTGCCAGCAGCCTTAGACTAGCGGGAGGGCTCGCAGATACGCAGTATTTT. This translates into CASSLRLAGGLADTQYF.

The chain recombines TRBV6-5 with TRBJ1-2, with 7 nucleotides matching TRBD1. The trim removed 5 bases at V and 4 bases at J, leaving 7 bases unmatched. Germline assignment: CDR1 MNHEY and CDR2 SVGAGI. The CDR3 loop spans 14 amino acids. CDR3 in DNA: TGTGCCAGCAGTAGCCTGACAGGGCTCTATGGCTACACCTTC. This translates into CASSSLTGLYGYTF.

Worth noting for this clone: The sample holds other DNA sequences that translate to the same CDR3. This chain links TRBV5-4 with TRBJ1-1; 7 bases are shared with TRBD1. Trimming took 4 bases from V and 2 from J; bases not matched to a gene: 8. The CDR3 is 15 amino acids. The germline gives CDR1 SGHNT, CDR2 YYREEE (reference sequence). In DNA, the CDR3 is TGTGCCAGCAGCCCTCCGGGACAGCTTAACACTGAAGCTTTCTTT. Its translation is CASSPPGQLNTEAFF.

The gene calls are TRBV5-1 and TRBJ2-2; 7 bases align to TRBD1. J gave up 8 bases and V 2 bases, and 9 bases lay outside the gene matches. This CDR3 has 15 residues. CDR1 and CDR2 from the germline V gene are SGHRS and YFSETQ. The CDR3 is CASSLGQASVGELFF. The CDR3 region has the DNA TGCGCCAGCAGCTTAGGACAGGCATCTGTAGGGGAGCTGTTTTTT.

The chain couples TRBV5-1 to TRBJ2-5; 8 bases are a match to TRBD1. CDR1 is SGHRS, CDR2 YFSETQ, per germline. CDR3 length: 14 residues. The ends lost 4 bases at V and 5 bases at J; junction bases unmatched: 7. The DNA for the CDR3 is TGCGCCAGCAGCCCCCGGACAGGGCGCGAGACCCAGTACTTC. Encoded protein: CASSPRTGRETQYF. Complete variable domain (other parts from reference TRBV5-1 and TRBJ2-5): KAGVTQTPRYLIKTRGQQVTLSCSPISGHRSVSWYQQTPGQGLQFLFEYFSETQRNKGNFPGRFSGRQFSNSRSEMNVSTLELGDSALYLCASSPRTGRETQYFGPGTRLLVL.

This chain links TRBV7-3 with TRBJ2-1; D might be TRBD2 (6 bases). From germline, CDR1 is SGHTA and CDR2 FQGTGA. The CDR3 is 13 residues long. Trimming took 5 bases from V and 10 from J, leaving 15 bases between them. The CDR3 nucleotides read TGTGCCAGCAGCCCCGGCCCGAGCGGGGAGCAGTTCTTC. As protein: CASSPGPSGEQFF.

Points on this clone: One end of the junction varies from germline; a read error may be responsible. This specimen includes other DNA sequences encoding the same CDR3. V and J are TRBV6-5 and TRBJ1-5, with 11 bases identical to TRBD1. The V gene's germline CDR1 is MNHEY and CDR2 SVGAGI. CDR3 length: 15 amino acids. CDR3 sequence reads: CASSWTGGFNQPQHF. The CDR3 DNA reads as TGTGCCAGCAGCTGGACAGGGGGCTTTAATCAGCCTCAGCATTTT.

The rearrangement links TRBV28 to TRBJ2-7, with D perhaps matching TRBD1 (5 bases). The germline gives CDR1 MDHEN, CDR2 SYDVKM. With 7 bases removed from V and 1 base from J, the gap between germline ends came to 8 bases. The CDR3 is made up of 12 amino acids. The CDR3 loop is CASTPGSYEQYF. The CDR3 DNA follows: TGTGCCAGCACGCCAGGGTCCTACGAGCAGTACTTC.

The genes are TRBV5-1 and TRBJ1-5; tentative D call: TRBD1 (6 bases). V gave up 0 bases and J gave up 7 bases, with 11 bases separating them. The CDR3 consists of 14 residues. Germline CDR1 SGHRS, CDR2 YFSETQ. The DNA for the CDR3 is TGCGCCAGCAGCTTGGAAGGGGGGGGCCAGCCCCAGCATTTT. Residues: CASSLEGGGQPQHF. Complete variable domain (other parts from reference TRBV5-1 and TRBJ1-5): KAGVTQTPRYLIKTRGQQVTLSCSPISGHRSVSWYQQTPGQGLQFLFEYFSETQRNKGNFPGRFSGRQFSNSRSEMNVSTLELGDSALYLCASSLEGGGQPQHFGDGTRLSIL.

This clone was seen more than once but under ten times. The V gene is TRBV5-1, the J gene TRBJ2-7, with D tentatively TRBD1 (6 bases). Trimming left V 4 bases short and J 7 bases short, with 15 bases between. The CDR3 is made up of 13 amino acids. CDR1 is SGHRS, CDR2 YFSETQ, per germline. The CDR3 bases are TGCGCCAGCAGCGCACAGGGAGTGGGTGAGCAGTACTTC. Protein sequence: CASSAQGVGEQYF. The full variable domain, its missing parts supplied by reference TRBV5-1 and TRBJ2-7, is KAGVTQTPRYLIKTRGQQVTLSCSPISGHRSVSWYQQTPGQGLQFLFEYFSETQRNKGNFPGRFSGRQFSNSRSEMNVSTLELGDSALYLCASSAQGVGEQYFGPGTRLTVT.

The chain combines TRBV3-1 (or the pseudogene TRBV3-2) with TRBJ2-1, with unresolved D. The CDR3 sequence is 17 residues long. The V end lost 0 bases, the J end lost 0 bases, and 12 bases lay between the germline ends. Germline-derived CDR1 and CDR2 are LGHDT and YNNKEL (reference sequence). The CDR3 region has the DNA TGTGCCAGCAGCCAAGATTCACGTAGGAGCTCCTACAATGAGCAGTTCTTC. This codes for CASSQDSRRSSYNEQFF.

V gene TRBV24-1 combines with J gene TRBJ2-5, with 10 bases that match TRBD1. CDR1 and CDR2 (germline): KGHDR, SFDVKD. J gave up 3 bases and V 4 bases, and 4 bases lay outside the gene matches. The CDR3 extends over 15 amino acids. This chain's CDR3 is CATSDRTGGEETQYF. As DNA, the CDR3 is TGTGCCACCAGTGACAGGACAGGGGGAGAAGAGACCCAGTACTTC.

In regard to this clone: The identical CDR3 is also encoded by other nucleotide sequences in the sample. The CDR3 loop is CAISEPGQGLNTEAFF. In DNA form, the CDR3 reads TGTGCCATCAGTGAACCGGGACAGGGCTTGAACACTGAAGCTTTCTTT. This chain joins TRBV10-3 and TRBJ1-1; TRBD1 matches at 9 bases. J lost 0 bases, V lost 3 bases, and 5 bases had no gene match. The germline CDR1 and CDR2 sequences are ENHRY and SYGVKD. This CDR3 has 16 amino acids.

A single count supports this clone. The J gene is TRBJ1-3, the V gene TRBV4-1, with 7 nucleotides matching TRBD1. V shed 2 bases and J 0 bases; nucleotides not matched to a gene: 4. This CDR3 is built from 16 residues. Per germline, CDR1 MGHRA and CDR2 YSYEKL. CDR3 nucleotide sequence: TGCGCCAGCAGCCAACGACAGGGTTTCTCTGGAAACACCATATATTTT. Translating it yields CASSQRQGFSGNTIYF.

This clone was counted a single time. The rearrangement uses TRBV28 and TRBJ2-3, with TRBD1 identical over 10 bases. Germline trimming cut 1 base from V and 3 bases from J; bases unmatched to any gene: 10. Per the germline V gene, CDR1 is MDHEN and CDR2 is SYDVKM. The CDR3 spans 18 residues. For the CDR3, the DNA is TGTGCCAGCAGTTTATATATCGGGACAGGGGTGAAAACAGATACGCAGTATTTT. It yields the protein CASSLYIGTGVKTDTQYF.

The chain has TRBV6-5 and TRBJ2-7; D is unclear. Trimming shortened V by 10 bases and J by 3 bases, and 10 bases separated the two germline ends. CDR1 MNHEY and CDR2 SVGAGI come from the germline V gene. This CDR3 spans 11 amino acids. In DNA form, the CDR3 reads TGTGCCACCATAAACATCTACGAGCAGTACTTC. Translating it yields CATINIYEQYF.

The V call is TRBV7-9, the J call TRBJ2-1; 9 bases line up with TRBD1. Germline V gene sequence: CDR1 SEHNR, CDR2 FQNEAQ (reference sequence). Germline trimming cut 7 bases from V and 7 bases from J; bases unmatched to any gene: 8. The CDR3 is 14 residues long. The CDR3 sequence: CASNTGGQSNEQFF. DNA for the CDR3: TGTGCCAGCAACACAGGGGGCCAGAGTAATGAGCAGTTCTTC.